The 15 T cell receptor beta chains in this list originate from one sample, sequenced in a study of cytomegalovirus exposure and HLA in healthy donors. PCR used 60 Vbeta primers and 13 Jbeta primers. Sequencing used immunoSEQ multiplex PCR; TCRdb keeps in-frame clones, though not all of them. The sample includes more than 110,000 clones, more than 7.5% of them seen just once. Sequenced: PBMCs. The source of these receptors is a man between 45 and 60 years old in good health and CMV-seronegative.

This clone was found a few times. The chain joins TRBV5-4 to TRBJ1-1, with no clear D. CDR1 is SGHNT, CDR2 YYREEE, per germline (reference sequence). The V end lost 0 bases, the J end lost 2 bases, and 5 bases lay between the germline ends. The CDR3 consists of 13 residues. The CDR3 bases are TGTGCCAGCAGCTTGGCTACCAACACTGAAGCTTTCTTT. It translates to CASSLATNTEAFF.

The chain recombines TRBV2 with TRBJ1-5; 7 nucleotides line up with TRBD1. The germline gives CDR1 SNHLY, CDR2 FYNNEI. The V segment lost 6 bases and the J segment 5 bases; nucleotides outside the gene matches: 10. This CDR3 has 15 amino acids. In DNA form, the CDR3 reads TGTGCCAGCAGGAAAATGGGACAGAGAGATCAGCCCCAGCATTTT. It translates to CASRKMGQRDQPQHF.

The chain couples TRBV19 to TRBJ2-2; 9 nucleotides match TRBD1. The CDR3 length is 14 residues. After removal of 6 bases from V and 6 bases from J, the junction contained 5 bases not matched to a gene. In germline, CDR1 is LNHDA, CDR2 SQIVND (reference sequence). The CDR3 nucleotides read TGTGCCAGTAGCCAACAGGGGGCAGCCGGGGAGCTGTTTTTT. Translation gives CASSQQGAAGELFF.

CDR3 nucleotides: TGTGCCTGGACGCGACTAGCGGGGGGGAGGAGCTCCTACGAGCAGTACTTC. Translated, it gives CAWTRLAGGRSSYEQYF. The genes are TRBV30 and TRBJ2-5, with 14 bases matching TRBD2. Near its end, the DNA agrees better with TRBJ2-7, so the J call may be wrong. The V gene's germline CDR1 is GTSNPN and CDR2 SVGIG (reference sequence). The CDR3 runs 17 residues.

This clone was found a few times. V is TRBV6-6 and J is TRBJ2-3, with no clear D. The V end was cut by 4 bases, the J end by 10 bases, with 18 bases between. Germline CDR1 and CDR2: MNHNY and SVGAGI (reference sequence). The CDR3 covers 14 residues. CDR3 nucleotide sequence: TGTGCCAGCAGTTTCACAAATACCGCGGTCCCGCAGTATTTT. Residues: CASSFTNTAVPQYF.

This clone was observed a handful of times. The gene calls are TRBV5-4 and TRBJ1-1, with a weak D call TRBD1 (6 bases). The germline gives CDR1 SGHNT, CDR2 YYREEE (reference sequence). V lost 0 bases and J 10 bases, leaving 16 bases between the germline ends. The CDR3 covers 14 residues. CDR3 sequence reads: CASSLAGQPVPAFF. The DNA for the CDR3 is TGTGCCAGCAGCTTGGCCGGACAGCCAGTGCCAGCTTTCTTT.

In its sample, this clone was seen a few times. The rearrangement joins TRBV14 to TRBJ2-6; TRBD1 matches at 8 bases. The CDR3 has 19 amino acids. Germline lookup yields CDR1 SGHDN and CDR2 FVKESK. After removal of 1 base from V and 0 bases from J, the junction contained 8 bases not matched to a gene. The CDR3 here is CASSQVRQGARSGANVLTF. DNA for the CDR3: TGTGCCAGCAGCCAAGTTCGTCAGGGGGCACGCTCTGGGGCCAACGTCCTGACTTTC.

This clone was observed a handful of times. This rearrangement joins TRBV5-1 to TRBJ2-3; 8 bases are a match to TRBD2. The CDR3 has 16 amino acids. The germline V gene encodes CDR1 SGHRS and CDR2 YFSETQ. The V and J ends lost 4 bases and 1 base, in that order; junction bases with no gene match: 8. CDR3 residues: CASSPGLALGTDTQYF. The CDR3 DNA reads TGCGCCAGCAGCCCCGGACTAGCCTTAGGCACAGATACGCAGTATTTT.

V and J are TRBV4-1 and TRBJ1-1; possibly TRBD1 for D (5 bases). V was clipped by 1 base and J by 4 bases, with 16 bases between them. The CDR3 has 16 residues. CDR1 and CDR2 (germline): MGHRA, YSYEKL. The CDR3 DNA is TGCGCCAGCAGCCAAGCTGGAAACCTCGGGGGCACTGAAGCTTTCTTT. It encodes CASSQAGNLGGTEAFF.

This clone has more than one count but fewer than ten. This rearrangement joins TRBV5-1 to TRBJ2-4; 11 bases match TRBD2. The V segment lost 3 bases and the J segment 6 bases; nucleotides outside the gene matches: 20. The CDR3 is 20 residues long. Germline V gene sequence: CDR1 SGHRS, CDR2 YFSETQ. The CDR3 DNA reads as TGCGCCAGCAGCTCCTTGGGACGGGCACTAGCGGGAGCCGGGGTAAACATTCAGTACTTC. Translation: CASSSLGRALAGAGVNIQYF.

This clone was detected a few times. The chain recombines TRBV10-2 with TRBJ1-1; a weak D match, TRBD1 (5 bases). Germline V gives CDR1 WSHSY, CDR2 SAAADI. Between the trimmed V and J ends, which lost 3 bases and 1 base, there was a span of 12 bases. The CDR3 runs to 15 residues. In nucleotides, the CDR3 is TGCGCCAGCAGTGAAGTCTCAAGGGGGAACACTGAAGCTTTCTTT. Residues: CASSEVSRGNTEAFF.

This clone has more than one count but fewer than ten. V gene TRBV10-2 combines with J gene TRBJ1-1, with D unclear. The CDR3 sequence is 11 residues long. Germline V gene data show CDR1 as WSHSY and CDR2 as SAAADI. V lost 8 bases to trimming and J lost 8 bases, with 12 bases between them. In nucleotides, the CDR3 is TGCGCCAGCGGCATTGGTTTAGAAGCTTTCTTT. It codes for CASGIGLEAFF.

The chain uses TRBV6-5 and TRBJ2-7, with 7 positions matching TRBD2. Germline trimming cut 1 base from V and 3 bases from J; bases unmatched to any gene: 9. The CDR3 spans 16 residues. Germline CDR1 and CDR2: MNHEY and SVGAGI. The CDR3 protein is CASSYFPGGGGYEQYF. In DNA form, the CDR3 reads TGTGCCAGCAGTTACTTCCCTGGCGGCGGGGGCTACGAGCAGTACTTC.

CDR3 sequence: CASSPRGVREIDEQFF. The CDR3 DNA sequence: TGTGCCAGCAGCCCCCGGGGGGTCAGAGAGATTGATGAGCAGTTCTTC. The V gene is TRBV28, the J gene TRBJ2-1; 7 nucleotides match TRBD2. Germline assignment: CDR1 MDHEN and CDR2 SYDVKM. V shed 6 bases, J shed 8 bases, and the junction held 16 bases outside the gene matches. CDR3 size: 16 residues.

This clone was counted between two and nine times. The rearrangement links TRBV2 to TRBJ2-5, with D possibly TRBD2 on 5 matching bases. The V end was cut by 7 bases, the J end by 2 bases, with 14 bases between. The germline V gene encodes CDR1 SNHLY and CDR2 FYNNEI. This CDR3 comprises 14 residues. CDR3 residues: CASNSGPVQETQYF. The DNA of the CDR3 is TGTGCCAGCAACAGCGGCCCCGTTCAAGAGACCCAGTACTTC. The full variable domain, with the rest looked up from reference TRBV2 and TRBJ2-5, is EPEVTQTPSHQVTQMGQEVILRCVPISNHLYFYWYRQILGQKVEFLVSFYNNEISEKSEIFDDQFSVERPDGSNFTLKIRSTKLEDSAMYFCASNSGPVQETQYFGPGTRLLVL.